One T cell receptor (beta chain) is described in this entry. The antigen is unknown. Conversion of TCR transcripts into cDNA relied on 5'RACE template switching, which added a universal primer site and UMIs. Each CDR3 protein gets one entry after TCRdb re-called the 5' RACE reads with MiXCR. The repertoire holds hundreds of thousands of distinct CDR3 sequences, with 15% to 20% as singletons. This entry is derived from a study of T cells after yellow fever vaccination. Study-wide results and limits: Contaminating bulk clonotypes could be abundant in FACS-sorted repertoires. Just a small share of clonotypes turned up in the CD4 compartment as well as the CD8 compartment.

Germline V gene data show CDR1 as SGHTA and CDR2 as FQGNSA. CDR3 length: 15 residues. V shed 3 bases and J 8 bases; nucleotides not matched to a gene: 9. The rearrangement uses TRBV7-2 and TRBJ1-2; 10 positions agree with TRBD1. The source material was PBMCs, sampled 15 days after the yellow fever booster vaccination. This receptor was obtained from a man aged 25 to 45 who received the YFV17D yellow fever vaccine. Here the CDR3 reads CASSFTGTGVYGYTF. CDR3 bases: TGTGCCAGCAGCTTTACCGGGACAGGGGTATACGGCTACACCTTC.